Each of the 23 T cell receptor beta chains below was sequenced from the same sample in a study of T-cell reconstitution after alpha-beta-depleted transplantation in children. Unique molecular identifiers featured in how the TCRbeta library was prepared. TCRdb re-called the PCR reads with MiXCR, one entry per CDR3 protein. There are 640,000 or so distinct CDR3 sequences in the sample; 16% occur only once, and 0.9% to 1.2% lies in the top ten. The sequencing here drew on PBMCs from the stem cell graft donor, taken from the stem cell graft. These receptors were taken from a human donor who donated a stem cell graft to a child with acute myeloid leukemia.

Ten or more counts support this clonotype. The V gene is TRBV10-3, the J gene TRBJ2-5; D may correspond to TRBD1 or TRBD2 (5 bases each). Germline values: CDR1 ENHRY, CDR2 SYGVKD. The CDR3 loop spans 13 amino acids. V was cut by 6 bases and J by 1 base, with 9 bases left in between. The CDR3 bases are TGTGCCATCAGAAGTGGGGGCCAAGAGACCCAGTACTTC. This translates into CAIRSGGQETQYF.

This chain links TRBV4-2 with TRBJ2-2; D is unresolved. V lost 0 bases and J lost 4, with 3 bases in between. The CDR3 consists of 13 residues. Germline assignment: CDR1 LGHNA and CDR2 YNFKEQ. Here the CDR3 reads CASSQELTGELFF. The CDR3 DNA reads TGTGCCAGCAGCCAAGAACTCACCGGGGAGCTGTTTTTT.

This clonotype occurred a few times. The gene calls are TRBV29-1 and TRBJ1-1; tentatively, D is TRBD1 (5 bases). The CDR3 consists of 14 residues. CDR1 SQVTM and CDR2 ANQGSEA come from the germline V gene. Trimming cost V 1 base and J 11 bases, with 20 bases left between them. CDR3: CSVEGGTPGGIAFF. Written as DNA, the CDR3 is TGCAGCGTTGAAGGCGGGACCCCCGGCGGAATTGCTTTCTTT.

V and J are TRBV20-1 and TRBJ2-5; 7 nucleotides agree with TRBD2. The CDR3 contains 14 residues. V shed 0 bases, J shed 2 bases, and the junction held 3 bases outside the gene matches. Germline V gene data show CDR1 as DFQATT and CDR2 as SNEGSKA (reference sequence). CDR3 region: CSARETRGQETQYF. The CDR3 DNA reads as TGCAGTGCTAGAGAGACGCGGGGGCAAGAGACCCAGTACTTC.

Ten or more counts support this clonotype. The gene calls are TRBV10-3 and TRBJ1-1, with D unresolved. CDR3 length equals 13 residues. V lost 8 bases, J lost 0 bases, and 10 bases lay in between. The germline V gene has CDR1 ENHRY and CDR2 SYGVKD. CDR3 nucleotide sequence: TGTGCCATCGCAGAGACGATGAACACTGAAGCTTTCTTT. It yields the protein CAIAETMNTEAFF.

This clonotype was counted between two and nine times. The chain combines TRBV7-9 with TRBJ1-2, with D hard to call. Germline V gene data show CDR1 as SEHNR and CDR2 as FQNEAQ (reference sequence). V dropped 1 base and J dropped 4 bases, with 16 bases sitting between them. This CDR3 contains 16 residues. The CDR3 DNA is TGTGCCAGCAGCTTAGGCTTAGATCCAGGCCCCTATGGCTACACCTTC. It translates to CASSLGLDPGPYGYTF.

This clonotype was recorded at least ten times. This sequence joins TRBV10-3 and TRBJ2-1; D is possibly TRBD1 (6 bases). The CDR3 spans 15 residues. The V end lost 0 bases, the J end lost 4 bases, and 10 bases lay between the germline ends. Looked up from germline, CDR1 is ENHRY and CDR2 is SYGVKD. The DNA for the CDR3 is TGTGCCATCAGTGAGTCGCCAGGGGAATACAATGAGCAGTTCTTC. Translating gives CAISESPGEYNEQFF.

J is TRBJ2-7 and V is TRBV28; possible D gene TRBD1, 6 bases. Germline loops: CDR1 MDHEN, CDR2 SYDVKM. V gave up 4 bases and J gave up 5 bases, with 12 bases separating them. The CDR3 consists of 13 residues. CDR3 protein: CASSWGRGDEQYV. The CDR3 DNA sequence: TGTGCCAGCAGTTGGGGCAGGGGCGACGAGCAGTACGTC.

A few counts support this clonotype. CDR3 sequence: CASSQMVRDSPYNEQFF. The CDR3 coding sequence is TGCGCCAGCAGCCAAATGGTCCGGGACAGCCCCTACAATGAGCAGTTCTTC. This chain links TRBV4-3 with TRBJ2-1, with TRBD1 identical over 7 bases. The CDR3 is 17 amino acids. The J segment lost 2 bases and the V segment lost 2 bases, leaving 9 bases of the junction unmatched. CDR1 is LGHNA, CDR2 YSLEER, per germline.

This clonotype appeared a few times. The chain joins TRBV9 to TRBJ2-2; D is uncertain. V was clipped by 0 bases and J by 4 bases, with 4 bases between them. CDR3 length: 13 amino acids. Looked up from germline, CDR1 is SGDLS and CDR2 is YYNGEE. Written as DNA, the CDR3 is TGTGCCAGCAGCGTAGCCAGCACCGGGGAGCTGTTTTTT. Translating gives CASSVASTGELFF. Full variable domain (rest looked up from reference TRBV9 and TRBJ2-2): DSGVTQTPKHLITATGQRVTLRCSPRSGDLSVYWYQQSLDQGLQFLIQYYNGEERAKGNILERFSAQQFPDLHSELNLSSLELGDSALYFCASSVASTGELFFGEGSRLTVL.

This clonotype was counted many times. The chain combines TRBV7-2 with TRBJ1-4; no clear D. Deletions cut 0 bases from V and 2 bases from J, with 4 bases between. This CDR3 region has 14 residues. CDR1 and CDR2 (germline): SGHTA, FQGNSA. This CDR3 reads CASSLAGTNEKLFF. CDR3 bases: TGTGCCAGCAGCTTAGCGGGGACTAATGAAAAACTGTTTTTT.

This clonotype was detected ten times or more. CDR3 amino acids: CSAFTSLFGSLHF. In DNA, the CDR3 is TGCAGTGCTTTCACCTCATTGTTTGGGTCCCTCCACTTT. The chain combines TRBV20-1 with TRBJ1-6; D is unresolved. The CDR3 is made up of 13 amino acids. Germline V lookup: CDR1 DFQATT, CDR2 SNEGSKA (reference sequence). V dropped 5 bases and J dropped 14 bases, with 19 bases sitting between them.

This clonotype occurred many times. This chain connects TRBV20-1 to TRBJ2-1; 9 bases fit TRBD2. This CDR3 contains 13 residues. V was pared by 8 bases and J by 6 bases, with 8 bases of the junction left unmatched. Germline CDR1 and CDR2: DFQATT and SNEGSKA (reference sequence). The CDR3 loop reads CSLRGGGGNEQFF. The CDR3 DNA is TGCAGTCTTCGCGGCGGGGGGGGCAATGAGCAGTTCTTC.

The chain has TRBV11-2 and TRBJ2-1, with 8 bases identical to TRBD2. The V gene end was trimmed by 7 bases and the J gene end by 5 bases; junction bases not matched to a gene: 13. Germline values: CDR1 SGHAT, CDR2 FQNNGV. This CDR3 is 16 amino acids long. CDR3: CASTGGWRGADNEQFF. The CDR3 bases are TGTGCCAGCACTGGAGGCTGGCGGGGGGCAGACAATGAGCAGTTCTTC.

Here the CDR3 DNA reads TGCAGTGCTCGATCGAGGGGACTAGCGGGGGGCCCGTACCAAGAGACCCAGTACTTC. It encodes CSARSRGLAGGPYQETQYF. The rearrangement links TRBV20-1 to TRBJ2-5, with 15 bases fitting TRBD2. V gave up 5 bases and J gave up 0 bases; unmatched junction bases: 13. The germline V gene encodes CDR1 DFQATT and CDR2 SNEGSKA (reference sequence). The CDR3 covers 19 residues.

This clonotype has just a few counts. This CDR3 is CATVRTAYEQYF. The CDR3 nucleotides are TGTGCCACGGTTCGGACAGCCTACGAGCAGTACTTC. The chain is built from TRBV2 and TRBJ2-7; D may be TRBD1 (6 bases). CDR1 is SNHLY, CDR2 FYNNEI, per germline. V was trimmed by 10 bases and J by 2 bases, leaving 12 bases between them. The CDR3 is 12 residues long.

This clonotype was seen a handful of times. This chain joins TRBV7-9 and TRBJ2-1, with no clear D. The CDR3 covers 11 residues. V was shortened by 5 bases and J by 7 bases, with 6 bases between the two germline ends. Per germline, CDR1 SEHNR and CDR2 FQNEAQ (reference sequence). CDR3 sequence reads: CASSMTNEQFF. The CDR3, as DNA: TGTGCCAGCAGCATGACGAATGAGCAGTTCTTC. The variable domain in full, with the rest retrieved from reference TRBV7-9 and TRBJ2-1, is DTGVSQNPRHKITKRGQNVTFRCDPISEHNRLYWYRQTLGQGPEFLTYFQNEAQLEKSRLLSDRFSAERPKGSFSTLEIQRTEQGDSAMYLCASSMTNEQFFGPGTRLTVL.

This chain joins TRBV29-1 and TRBJ2-5; 12 bases map to TRBD2. From germline, CDR1 is SQVTM and CDR2 ANQGSEA. Trimming removed 2 bases from V and 4 bases from J; junction bases left unmatched: 5. This CDR3 has 15 amino acids. CDR3 residues: CSVEWASGGGETQYF. The CDR3 region has the DNA TGCAGCGTTGAATGGGCTAGCGGGGGGGGAGAGACCCAGTACTTC.

This clonotype was recorded at least ten times. The rearrangement joins TRBV19 to TRBJ2-1; D is uncertain. The CDR3 length is 13 residues. Trimming left V 6 bases short and J 0 bases short, with 6 bases between. Germline V lookup: CDR1 LNHDA, CDR2 SQIVND (reference sequence). In DNA form, the CDR3 reads TGTGCCAGTAGAACAGTCTCCTACAATGAGCAGTTCTTC. It is translated as CASRTVSYNEQFF.

Many counts were recorded for this clonotype. The chain couples TRBV25-1 to TRBJ2-7; TRBD2 is a possible D gene (6 bases). CDR1 and CDR2 (germline): MGHDK, SYGVNS. This CDR3 comprises 14 residues. V gave up 3 bases and J gave up 1 base, with 10 bases separating them. The DNA for the CDR3 is TGTGCCAGCAGTGATCCGGGGAGGTCCTACGAGCAGTACTTC. Translating gives CASSDPGRSYEQYF.

This rearrangement joins TRBV20-1 to TRBJ2-5; TRBD1 is a possible D gene (8 bases). Germline CDR1 is DFQATT and CDR2 is SNEGSKA (reference sequence). V dropped 3 bases and J dropped 0 bases, with 14 bases sitting between them. The CDR3 runs to 15 residues. Here the CDR3 DNA reads TGCAGTGCTAGGCGGACAGGGAGGGACCAAGAGACCCAGTACTTC. This encodes CSARRTGRDQETQYF.

This clonotype has only a few counts. The V call is TRBV20-1, the J call TRBJ2-2; the match to TRBD2 covers 7 bases. The CDR3 spans 16 residues. Looked up from germline, CDR1 is DFQATT and CDR2 is SNEGSKA (reference sequence). J was trimmed by 3 bases and V by 0 bases; bases with no gene match: 7. DNA of the CDR3: TGCAGTGCTAGAGATCGAAGCGGGGCGGACACCGGGGAGCTGTTTTTT. Amino acid sequence: CSARDRSGADTGELFF.

This clonotype was detected many times. The rearrangement joins TRBV20-1 to TRBJ1-2; TRBD1 agrees at 7 bases. This CDR3 region has 15 residues. Germline CDR1 and CDR2: DFQATT and SNEGSKA (reference sequence). The V and J ends lost 3 bases and 3 bases, in that order; junction bases with no gene match: 10. The CDR3 DNA reads as TGCAGTGCTAGTGGGACAGCTCTGATGCACTATGGCTACACCTTC. Translated, it gives CSASGTALMHYGYTF.